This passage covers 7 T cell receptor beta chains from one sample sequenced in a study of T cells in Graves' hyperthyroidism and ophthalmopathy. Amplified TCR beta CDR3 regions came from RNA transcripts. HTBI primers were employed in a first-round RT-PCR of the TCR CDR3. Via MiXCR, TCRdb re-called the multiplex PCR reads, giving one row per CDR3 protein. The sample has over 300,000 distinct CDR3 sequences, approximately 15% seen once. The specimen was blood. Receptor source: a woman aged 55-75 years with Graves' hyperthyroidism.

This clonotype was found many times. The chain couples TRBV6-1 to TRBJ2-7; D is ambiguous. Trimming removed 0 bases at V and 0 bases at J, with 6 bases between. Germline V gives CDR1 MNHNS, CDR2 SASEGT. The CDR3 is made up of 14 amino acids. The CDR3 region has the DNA TGTGCCAGCAGTGAAGCTAGCAGCTCCTACGAGCAGTACTTC. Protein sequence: CASSEASSSYEQYF.

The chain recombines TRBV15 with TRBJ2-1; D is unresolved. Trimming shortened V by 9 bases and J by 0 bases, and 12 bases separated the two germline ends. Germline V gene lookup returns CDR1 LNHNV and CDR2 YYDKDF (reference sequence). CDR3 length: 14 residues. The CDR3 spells CATRASGSYNEQFF. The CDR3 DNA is TGTGCCACTAGGGCCTCAGGCTCCTACAATGAGCAGTTCTTC.

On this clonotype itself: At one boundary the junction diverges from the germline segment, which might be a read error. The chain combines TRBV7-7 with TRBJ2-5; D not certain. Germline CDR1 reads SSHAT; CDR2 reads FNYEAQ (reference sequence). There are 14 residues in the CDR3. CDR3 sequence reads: CASSSAPSQETQYF. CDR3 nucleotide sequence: TGTGCTAGCAGCTCGGCCCCGAGCCAAGAGACCCAGTACTTC. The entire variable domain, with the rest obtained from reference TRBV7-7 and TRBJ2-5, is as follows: GAGVSQSPRYKVTKRGQDVTLRCDPISSHATLYWYQQALGQGPEFLTYFNYEAQPDKSGLPSDRFSAERPEGSISTLTIQRTEQRDSAMYRCASSSAPSQETQYFGPGTRLLVL.

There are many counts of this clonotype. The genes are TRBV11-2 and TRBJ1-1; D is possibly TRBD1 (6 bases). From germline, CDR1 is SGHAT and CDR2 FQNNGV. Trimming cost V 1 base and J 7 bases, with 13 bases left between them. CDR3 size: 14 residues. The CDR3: CASSLADSDFEAFF. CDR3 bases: TGTGCCAGCAGCTTAGCGGACAGCGACTTTGAAGCTTTCTTT.

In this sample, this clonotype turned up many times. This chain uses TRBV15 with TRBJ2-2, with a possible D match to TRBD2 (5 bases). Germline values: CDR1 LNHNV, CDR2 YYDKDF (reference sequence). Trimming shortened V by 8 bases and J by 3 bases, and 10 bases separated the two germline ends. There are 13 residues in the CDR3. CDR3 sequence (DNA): TGTGCCACCGGACTCCCTGACACCGGGGAGCTGTTTTTT. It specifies CATGLPDTGELFF.

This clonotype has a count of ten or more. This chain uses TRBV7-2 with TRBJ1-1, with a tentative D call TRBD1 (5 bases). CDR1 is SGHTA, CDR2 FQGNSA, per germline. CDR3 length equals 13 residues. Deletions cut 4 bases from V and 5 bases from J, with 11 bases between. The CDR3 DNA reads TGTGCCAGCAGCTCACAGGCTCAGACTGAAGCTTTCTTT. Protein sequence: CASSSQAQTEAFF.

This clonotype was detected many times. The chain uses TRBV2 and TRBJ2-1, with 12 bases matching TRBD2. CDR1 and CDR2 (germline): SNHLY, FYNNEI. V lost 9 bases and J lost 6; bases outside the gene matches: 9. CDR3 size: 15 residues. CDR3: CASKDGTSGPNEQFF. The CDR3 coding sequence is TGTGCCAGTAAAGACGGGACTAGCGGGCCCAATGAGCAGTTCTTC.